This T cell receptor beta chain was observed in a study of CD8+CD57+ T cells in acquired aplastic anemia. Background on the study: DNA from sorted CD4+ and CD8+ cells averaged around 3 ug. Overall study results and limits: Researchers reported that CD8+ Simpson's diversity was not significantly different in patients versus controls. There were 25 to 35 CD8+ CDR3 sequences that occurred in both patients and controls.

The sequenced patients had an expansion of CD8+CD57+ cells seen by flow cytometry. No patient had been given any therapy when blood was sampled. As concerns this clonotype: Its antigen is not known.

Genomic DNA, the template, was used for profiling of the TCR beta VDJ and CDR3. TCRdb ran MiXCR on the reads and lists one entry per CDR3 protein. The sample holds about 120,000 distinct CDR3 sequences, 55% to 70% seen once. V shed 4 bases and J shed 1 base, with 8 bases lying between them. Germline CDR1 reads SNHLY; CDR2 reads FYNNEI. The CDR3 runs to 13 residues. The clonotype originates from a human donor with aplastic anemia. The chain has TRBV2 and TRBJ2-7; TRBD1 is a possible D gene (5 bases). The source material was sorted CD4+, CD8+, or CD8+CD57+ T cells (not recorded which) from PBMCs. The CDR3 nucleotides read TGTGCCAGCAGTGTCAGGGTGTCCTACGAGCAGTACTTC. The encoded protein is CASSVRVSYEQYF.